The T cell receptor beta chain described here comes from a study of cytomegalovirus exposure and HLA in healthy donors. Study observations and caveats: According to an earlier analysis, most TCR beta V segments yielded productive rearrangements about 90% or about 30% of the time. Several top significant clusters appeared, in a later analysis, to be linked to common viral pathogens. Investigators reported over 150 TCR beta chains as tied to cytomegalovirus. Most likely, a cluster of highly shared sequence variants arose as a sequencing artifact.

The PCR employed 60 Vbeta primers together with 13 Jbeta primers. Sequenced by immunoSEQ multiplex PCR; TCRdb stores in-frame clones only, minus some. The sample yields around 100,000 clones, about 85% seen once. The germline V gene has CDR1 LNHDA and CDR2 SQIVND (reference sequence). This CDR3 spans 16 amino acids. Trimming left V 9 bases short and J 0 bases short, with 17 bases between. Concerning this clone: Its antigen remains unidentified.

This TCR derives from a young man in good health and CMV-seronegative. Input material: PBMCs. The chain has TRBV19 and TRBJ2-2, with D possibly matching TRBD1 (6 bases). The CDR3 reads CASHRAWGSNTGELFF. The CDR3 DNA is TGTGCCAGCCACAGGGCGTGGGGCTCGAACACCGGGGAGCTGTTTTTT.